The clone carrying this T cell receptor (beta chain) was found a few times. Its antigen is undetermined. Donors, healthy HIV-negative adults, lacked recent acute infections or vaccinations. This entry is derived from a study of shared clonotypes between healthy human individuals. Profiling relied on immunoSEQ multiplex PCR, and the TCRdb table lists in-frame clones only, not all of them. The sample lists about 1.1 million clones, 60% to 80% occurring once. Findings and limits, study-wide: Read depth was anticipated to influence clonotype sharing among donors.

This CDR3 spans 14 amino acids. The receptor comes from a man younger than 35 in good health. Some clones in this sample may be carry-over from other donors' samples. J is TRBJ2-7 and V is TRBV21-1; no check of the table's D call, TRBD1, against the DNA was made. TRBV21-1 is shown as a pseudogene. Sequencing used memory CD4+ T cells from PBMCs. As to subset: CD45RA-negative fraction. CDR3: CASSKGGRGYEQYF. Written as DNA, the CDR3 is TGTGCCAGCAGCAAAGGAGGAAGGGGCTACGAGCAGTACTTC.